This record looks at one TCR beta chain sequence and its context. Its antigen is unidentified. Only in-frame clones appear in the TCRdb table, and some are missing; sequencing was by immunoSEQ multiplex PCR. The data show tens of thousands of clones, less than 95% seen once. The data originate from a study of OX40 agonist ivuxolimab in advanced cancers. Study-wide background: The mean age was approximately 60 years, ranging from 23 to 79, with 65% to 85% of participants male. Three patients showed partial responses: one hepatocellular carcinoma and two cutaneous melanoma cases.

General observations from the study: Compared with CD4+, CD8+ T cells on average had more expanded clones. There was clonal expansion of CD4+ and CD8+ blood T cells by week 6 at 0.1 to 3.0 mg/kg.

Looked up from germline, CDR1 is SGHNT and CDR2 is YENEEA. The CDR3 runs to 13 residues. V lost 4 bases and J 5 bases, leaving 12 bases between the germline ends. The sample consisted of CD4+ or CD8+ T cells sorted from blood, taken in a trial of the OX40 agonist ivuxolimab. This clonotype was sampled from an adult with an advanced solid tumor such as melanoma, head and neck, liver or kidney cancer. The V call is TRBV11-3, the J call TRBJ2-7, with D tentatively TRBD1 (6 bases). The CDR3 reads CASSYYRVHEQYF. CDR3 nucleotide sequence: TGTGCCAGCAGCTATTACAGGGTACACGAGCAGTACTTC.